This is a list of T cell receptor beta chains from one sample in a study of naive and memory T cell subsets. MiXCR, run by TCRdb on the UMI-ligation and nested PCR reads, gives a single entry per CDR3 protein. The profile shows around 100,000 distinct CDR3 sequences, roughly 15% of them singletons. The source material was naive CD8+ T cells from blood. The origin of the receptors is a human donor in good health. The conserved cysteine and the conserved F or W are not part of the CDR3 here.

14 | TRBV6-5 | ASSYSEETVYNEQF
12 | TRBV27 | ASSPRQGTYEQY
16 | TRBV11-2 | ASNKGAGLQARNSPLH
10 | TRBV29-1 | SVEVRQAEAF
13 | TRBV9 | ASSVQGHLNTEAF
14 | TRBV4-3 | ASSQDLGQGSYEQY
15 | TRBV14 | ASSKTTGQRLPYEQY
15 | TRBV28 | ASSPTFLAPIGTEAF
15 | TRBV11-2 | ASSWEGGSLSGNTIY
12 | TRBV6-6 | ASIRQLHRTEAF
16 | TRBV15 | ATSRDLMGQGNTGELF
10 | TRBV30 | AWSGPTGKLF
14 | TRBV24-1 | ATSESDSIAQETQY
13 | TRBV9 | ASSTSGSPHYGYT
14 | TRBV6-5 | ASSPASSSYNSPLH
12 | TRBV4-3 | ASSHGGTGDIQY
10 | TRBV20-1 | SARKKVDEQF
9 | TRBV5-6 | ASIAKNEAF
13 | TRBV7-2 | ASRPDPWSNQPQH
14 | TRBV7-9 | ASSLEVRVRTDTQY
14 | TRBV7-9 | ASSPQTGTGYNEQF
13 | TRBV12-3/TRBV12-4 | ASTFPSENYNEQF
11 | TRBV30 | AWSVGPNTEAF
12 | TRBV25-1 | ASSESVGSYGYT
11 | TRBV29-1 | SVDGTSGYEQY
11 | TRBV29-1 | SVFPVSSREQY
16 | TRBV7-9 | ASSSVVTSGKNTGELF
14 | TRBV7-9 | ASSPHTDRGLLEQY
11 | TRBV5-1 | ASSLSGCYGYT
12 | TRBV29-1 | SVPQYLAGNEQF
14 | TRBV5-5 | ASSLRGAGTADEQY
11 | TRBV30 | AWDRGMNTEAF
12 | TRBV28 | ASSFHRDSYEQY
13 | TRBV5-7 | ASSPGVENSYEQY
11 | TRBV20-1 | SAREPDTYEQY
14 | TRBV13 | ASSFTSGRRKNIQY
12 | TRBV7-9 | ASNSQGGNEKLF
11 | TRBV5-6 | ASSLGSWQPQH
12 | TRBV19 | ASTKQGLDQPQH
11 | TRBV6-6 | ASSFKINQPQH
13 | TRBV24-1 | ATSDSLGDTYEQY
9 | TRBV12-3/TRBV12-4 | ASGPNTEAF
13 | TRBV12-3/TRBV12-4 | ASSAPGTGDDEQF
14 | TRBV13 | ASSFSPGQKAYEQY
11 | TRBV15 | ATSRDTGSKLF
12 | TRBV20-1 | SAKTRWGSYEQF
13 | TRBV7-9 | ASSFPGTHYYGYT